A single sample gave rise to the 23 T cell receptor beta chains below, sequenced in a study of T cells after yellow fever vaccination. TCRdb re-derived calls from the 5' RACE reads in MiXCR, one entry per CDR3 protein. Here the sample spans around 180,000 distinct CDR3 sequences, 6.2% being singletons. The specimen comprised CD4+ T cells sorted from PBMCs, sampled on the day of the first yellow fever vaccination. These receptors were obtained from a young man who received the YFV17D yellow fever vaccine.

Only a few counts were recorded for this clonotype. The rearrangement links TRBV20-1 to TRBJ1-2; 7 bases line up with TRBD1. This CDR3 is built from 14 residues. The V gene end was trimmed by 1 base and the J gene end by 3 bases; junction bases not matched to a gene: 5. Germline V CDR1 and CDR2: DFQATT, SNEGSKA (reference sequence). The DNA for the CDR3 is TGCAGTGCTAGAGGGGCAGGGGGGGACTATGGCTACACCTTC. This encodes CSARGAGGDYGYTF.

The CDR3 loop reads CASSTPSRGRAYNEQFF. The CDR3, as DNA: TGTGCCAGCAGTACTCCGTCGAGGGGCAGGGCCTACAATGAGCAGTTCTTC. The rearrangement links TRBV6-5 to TRBJ2-1; D tentatively reads TRBD1 or TRBD2 (5 bases each). The ends were cut back, 5 bases at V and 2 bases at J, with 19 bases in the middle. Germline V gene sequence: CDR1 MNHEY, CDR2 SVGAGI. This CDR3 comprises 17 residues.

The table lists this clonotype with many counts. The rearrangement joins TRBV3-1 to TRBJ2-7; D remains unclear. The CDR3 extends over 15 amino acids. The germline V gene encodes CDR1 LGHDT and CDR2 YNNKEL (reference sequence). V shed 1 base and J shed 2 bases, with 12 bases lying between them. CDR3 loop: CASSQGGLNPYEQYV. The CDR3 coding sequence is TGTGCCAGCAGCCAAGGGGGATTAAACCCCTACGAGCAGTACGTC.

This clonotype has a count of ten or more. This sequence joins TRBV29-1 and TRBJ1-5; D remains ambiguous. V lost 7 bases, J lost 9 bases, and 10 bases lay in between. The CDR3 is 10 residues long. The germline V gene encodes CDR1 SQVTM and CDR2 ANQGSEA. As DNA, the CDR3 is TGCAGCGGCTCCGAAGGGCCCCAGCATTTT. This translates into CSGSEGPQHF.

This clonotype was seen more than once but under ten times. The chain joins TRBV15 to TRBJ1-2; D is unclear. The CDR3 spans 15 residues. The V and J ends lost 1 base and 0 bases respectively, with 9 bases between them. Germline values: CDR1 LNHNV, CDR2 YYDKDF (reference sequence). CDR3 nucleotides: TGTGCCACCAGCAGAGCCGCGGAGGCTAACTATGGCTACACCTTC. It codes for CATSRAAEANYGYTF.

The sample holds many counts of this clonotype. CDR3 in amino acids: CASSLARTAKNIQYF. Here the CDR3 DNA reads TGTGCCAGCAGCTTAGCGAGGACAGCCAAAAACATTCAGTACTTC. The genes are TRBV7-2 and TRBJ2-4, with D hard to call. CDR1 SGHTA and CDR2 FQGNSA come from the germline V gene. CDR3 length equals 15 residues. V dropped 0 bases and J dropped 0 bases, with 6 bases sitting between them. Complete variable domain (other parts from reference TRBV7-2 and TRBJ2-4): GAGVSQSPSNKVTEKGKDVELRCDPISGHTALYWYRQSLGQGLEFLIYFQGNSAPDKSGLPSDRFSAERTGGSVSTLTIQRTQQEDSAVYLCASSLARTAKNIQYFGAGTRLSVL.

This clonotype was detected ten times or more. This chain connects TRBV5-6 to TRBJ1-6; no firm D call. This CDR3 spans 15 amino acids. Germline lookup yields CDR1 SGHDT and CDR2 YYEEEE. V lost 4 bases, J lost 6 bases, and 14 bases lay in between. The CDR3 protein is CASSIGSPSNSPLHF. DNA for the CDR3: TGTGCCAGCAGCATCGGTTCCCCCTCTAATTCACCCCTCCACTTT.

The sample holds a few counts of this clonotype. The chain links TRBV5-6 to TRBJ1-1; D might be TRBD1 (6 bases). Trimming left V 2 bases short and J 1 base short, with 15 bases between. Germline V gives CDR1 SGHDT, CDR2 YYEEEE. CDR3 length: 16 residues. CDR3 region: CASSLGGGPPNTEAFF. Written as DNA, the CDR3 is TGTGCCAGCAGCTTAGGCGGGGGGCCCCCGAACACTGAAGCTTTCTTT.

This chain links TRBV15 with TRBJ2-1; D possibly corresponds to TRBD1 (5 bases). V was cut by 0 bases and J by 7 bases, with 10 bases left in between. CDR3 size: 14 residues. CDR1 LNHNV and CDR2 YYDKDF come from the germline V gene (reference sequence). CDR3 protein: CATSREKGRNEQFF. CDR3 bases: TGTGCCACCAGCAGAGAAAAGGGGCGAAATGAGCAGTTCTTC.

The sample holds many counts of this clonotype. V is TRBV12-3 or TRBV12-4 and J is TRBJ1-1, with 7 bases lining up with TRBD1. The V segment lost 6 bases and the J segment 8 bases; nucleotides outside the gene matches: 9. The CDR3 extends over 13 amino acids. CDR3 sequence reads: CASSLDRTTEAFF. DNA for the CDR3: TGTGCCAGCAGCCTGGACAGGACGACCGAAGCTTTCTTT.

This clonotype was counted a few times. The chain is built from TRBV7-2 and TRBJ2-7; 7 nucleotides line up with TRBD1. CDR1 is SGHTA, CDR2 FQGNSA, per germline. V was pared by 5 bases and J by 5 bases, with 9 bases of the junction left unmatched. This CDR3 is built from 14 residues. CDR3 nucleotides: TGTGCCAGCAGCCCGGGACAGTCGTTCCACGAGCAGTACTTC. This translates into CASSPGQSFHEQYF.

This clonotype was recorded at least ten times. CDR3 bases: TGCGCCAGCAGCTCACTCCGGGACAGGGAAAATCAGCCCCAGCATTTT. Protein product: CASSSLRDRENQPQHF. The chain combines TRBV5-1 with TRBJ1-5; 9 bases are a match to TRBD1. CDR1 and CDR2 from the germline V gene are SGHRS and YFSETQ. CDR3 length: 16 amino acids. Trimming took 3 bases from V and 4 from J; bases not matched to a gene: 8.

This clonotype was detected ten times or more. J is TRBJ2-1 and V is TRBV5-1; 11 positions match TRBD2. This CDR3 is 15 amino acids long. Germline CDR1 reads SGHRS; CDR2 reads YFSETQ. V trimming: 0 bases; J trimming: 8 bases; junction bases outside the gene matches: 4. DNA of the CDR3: TGCGCCAGCAGCTTGGATATAGCGGGGGGGGATGAGCAGTTCTTC. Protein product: CASSLDIAGGDEQFF.

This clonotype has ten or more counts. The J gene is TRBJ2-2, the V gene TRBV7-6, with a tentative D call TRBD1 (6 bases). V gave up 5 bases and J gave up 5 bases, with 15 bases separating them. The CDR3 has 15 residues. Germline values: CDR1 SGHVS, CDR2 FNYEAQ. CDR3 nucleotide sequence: TGTGCCAGCAGCGGGGGCCCGAAGACTACCGGGGAGCTGTTTTTT. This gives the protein CASSGGPKTTGELFF.

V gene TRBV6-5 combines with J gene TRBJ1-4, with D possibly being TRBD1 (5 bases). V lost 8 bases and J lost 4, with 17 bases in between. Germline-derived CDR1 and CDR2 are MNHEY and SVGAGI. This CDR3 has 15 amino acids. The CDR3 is CASRMWGGVNEKLFF. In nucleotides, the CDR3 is TGTGCCAGCCGGATGTGGGGGGGGGTTAATGAAAAACTGTTTTTT.

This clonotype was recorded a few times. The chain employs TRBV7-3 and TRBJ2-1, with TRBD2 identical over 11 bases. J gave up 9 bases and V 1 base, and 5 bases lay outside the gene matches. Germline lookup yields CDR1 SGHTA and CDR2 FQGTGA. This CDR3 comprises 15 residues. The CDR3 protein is CASSLIAGGQVEQFF. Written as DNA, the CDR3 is TGTGCCAGCAGCTTAATAGCGGGGGGGCAGGTTGAGCAGTTCTTC.

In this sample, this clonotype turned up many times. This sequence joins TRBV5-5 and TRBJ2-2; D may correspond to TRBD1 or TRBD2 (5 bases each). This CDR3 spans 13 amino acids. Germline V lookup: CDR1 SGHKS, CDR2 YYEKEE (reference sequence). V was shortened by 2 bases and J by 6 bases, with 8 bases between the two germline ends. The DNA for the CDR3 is TGTGCCAGCAGCTTTTCGGGACCCGGGGAGCTGTTTTTT. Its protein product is CASSFSGPGELFF.

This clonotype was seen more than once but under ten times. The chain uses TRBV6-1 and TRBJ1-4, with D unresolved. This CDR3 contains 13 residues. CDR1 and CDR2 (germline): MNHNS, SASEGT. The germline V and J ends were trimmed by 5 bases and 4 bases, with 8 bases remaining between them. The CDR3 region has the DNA TGTGCCAGCAGTCTGGTGGGTAATGAAAAACTGTTTTTT. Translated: CASSLVGNEKLFF.

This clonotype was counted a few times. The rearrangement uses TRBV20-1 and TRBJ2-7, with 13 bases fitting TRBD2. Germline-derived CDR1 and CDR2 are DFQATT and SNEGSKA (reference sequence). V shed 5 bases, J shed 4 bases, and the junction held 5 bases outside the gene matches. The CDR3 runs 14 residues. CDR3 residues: CSALLAGGSYEQYV. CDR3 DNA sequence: TGCAGTGCTTTACTAGCGGGGGGGTCATACGAGCAGTACGTC.

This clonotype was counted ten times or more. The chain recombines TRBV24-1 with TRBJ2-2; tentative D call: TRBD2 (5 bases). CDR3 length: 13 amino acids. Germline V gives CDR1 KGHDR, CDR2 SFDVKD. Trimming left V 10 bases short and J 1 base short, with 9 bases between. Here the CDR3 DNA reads TGTGCCACGGAGGCAGGGAACACCGGGGAGCTGTTTTTT. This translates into CATEAGNTGELFF.

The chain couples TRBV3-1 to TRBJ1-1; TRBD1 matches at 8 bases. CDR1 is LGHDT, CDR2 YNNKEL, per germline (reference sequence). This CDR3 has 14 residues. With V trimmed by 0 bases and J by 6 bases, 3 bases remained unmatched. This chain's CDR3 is CASSQDTGGPEAFF. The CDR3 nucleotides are TGTGCCAGCAGCCAAGATACAGGGGGGCCTGAAGCTTTCTTT.

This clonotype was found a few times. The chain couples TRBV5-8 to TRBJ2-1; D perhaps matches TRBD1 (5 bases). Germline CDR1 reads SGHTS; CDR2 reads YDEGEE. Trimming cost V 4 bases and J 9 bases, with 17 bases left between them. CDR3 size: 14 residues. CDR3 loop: CASSPTAGIREQFF. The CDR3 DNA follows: TGTGCCAGCAGCCCAACGGCAGGGATCCGTGAGCAGTTCTTC. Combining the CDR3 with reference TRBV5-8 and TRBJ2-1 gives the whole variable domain EAGVTQSPTHLIKTRGQQATLRCSPISGHTSVYWYQQALGLGLQFLLWYDEGEERNRGNFPPRFSGRQFPNYSSELNVNALELEDSALYLCASSPTAGIREQFFGPGTRLTVL.

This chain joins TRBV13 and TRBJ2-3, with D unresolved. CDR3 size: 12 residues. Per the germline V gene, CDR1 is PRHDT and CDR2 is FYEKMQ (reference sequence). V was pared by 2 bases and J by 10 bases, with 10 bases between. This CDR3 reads CASSLSSVAQYF. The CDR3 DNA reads TGTGCCAGCAGCTTATCGTCGGTTGCGCAGTATTTT.